This T cell receptor beta chain is drawn from a study of T cells after yellow fever vaccination. Study background: Preparing low-cell-number fractions relied on SMART-Seq v4 Ultra Low Input. General study findings and limits: High-abundance clonotypes from the bulk population could contaminate FACS-sorted repertoires.

TCRdb recomputed calls from the 5' RACE reads with MiXCR, one row per CDR3 protein. This repertoire shows approximately 12,000 distinct CDR3 sequences, roughly 6% found once; its top ten account for less than 0.95%. By proportion, this clonotype is medium-sized. The receptor was derived from a man aged 25 to 40 who received the YFV17D yellow fever vaccine. Material: PBMCs, either bulk or a sorted T-cell subset (CD4+, CD8+, memory, or dextramer-sorted; not recorded which), obtained on the day of the yellow fever booster vaccination.

CDR3 nucleotides: TGTGCCAGCAGCACCGGGACAGGGACCTACGAGCAGTACTTC. Translating it yields CASSTGTGTYEQYF. V gene TRBV6-5 combines with J gene TRBJ2-7; TRBD1 aligns across 9 bases. CDR3 length: 14 amino acids. Germline CDR1 MNHEY, CDR2 SVGAGI. V lost 6 bases to trimming and J lost 2 bases; unmatched junction nucleotides: 5.